Below are 3 T cell receptor beta chains sequenced from a single sample in a study of cytomegalovirus exposure and HLA in healthy donors. The PCR had 60 Vbeta and 13 Jbeta primers. Generated by immunoSEQ multiplex PCR, the TCRdb table keeps only in-frame clones and is missing some. The sample lists over 150,000 clones; 65% to 80% were seen once. The sequencing input was PBMCs. The receptors were sampled from a woman aged 40 to 55 in good health and CMV-seropositive.

This clone has just a few counts. The chain carries TRBV18 and TRBJ1-4; D unclear. CDR3 length equals 18 residues. Germline CDR1 and CDR2: KGHSH and LQKENI. V gave up 1 base and J gave up 0 bases, with 15 bases separating them. The CDR3 sequence: CASSPQPLLSATNEKLFF. CDR3 nucleotides: TGTGCCAGCTCACCACAGCCGCTTTTATCTGCAACTAATGAAAAACTGTTTTTT.

The V and J genes are TRBV5-1 and TRBJ2-1; 8 nucleotides line up with TRBD1. CDR1 SGHRS and CDR2 YFSETQ come from the germline V gene. The CDR3 loop spans 14 amino acids. The trim removed 0 bases at V and 5 bases at J, leaving 1 base unmatched. For the CDR3, the DNA is TGCGCCAGCAGCTTGGAACAGGGGGACAATGAGCAGTTCTTC. Translation gives CASSLEQGDNEQFF. Variable domain in full (rest from reference TRBV5-1 and TRBJ2-1): KAGVTQTPRYLIKTRGQQVTLSCSPISGHRSVSWYQQTPGQGLQFLFEYFSETQRNKGNFPGRFSGRQFSNSRSEMNVSTLELGDSALYLCASSLEQGDNEQFFGPGTRLTVL.

The chain uses TRBV30 and TRBJ2-7; TRBD1 matches at 7 bases. The germline CDR1 and CDR2 sequences are GTSNPN and SVGIG (reference sequence). Germline trimming cut 8 bases from V and 4 bases from J; bases unmatched to any gene: 8. The CDR3 has 12 residues. For the CDR3, the DNA is TGTGCCCTTGGAAGGGGGCAATACGAGCAGTACTTC. Protein: CALGRGQYEQYF. The whole variable domain, filled in from reference TRBV30 and TRBJ2-7, reads SQTIHQWPATLVQPVGSPLSLECTVEGTSNPNLYWYRQAAGRGLQLLFYSVGIGQISSEVPQNLSASRPQDRQFILSSKKLLLSDSGFYLCALGRGQYEQYFGPGTRLTVT.